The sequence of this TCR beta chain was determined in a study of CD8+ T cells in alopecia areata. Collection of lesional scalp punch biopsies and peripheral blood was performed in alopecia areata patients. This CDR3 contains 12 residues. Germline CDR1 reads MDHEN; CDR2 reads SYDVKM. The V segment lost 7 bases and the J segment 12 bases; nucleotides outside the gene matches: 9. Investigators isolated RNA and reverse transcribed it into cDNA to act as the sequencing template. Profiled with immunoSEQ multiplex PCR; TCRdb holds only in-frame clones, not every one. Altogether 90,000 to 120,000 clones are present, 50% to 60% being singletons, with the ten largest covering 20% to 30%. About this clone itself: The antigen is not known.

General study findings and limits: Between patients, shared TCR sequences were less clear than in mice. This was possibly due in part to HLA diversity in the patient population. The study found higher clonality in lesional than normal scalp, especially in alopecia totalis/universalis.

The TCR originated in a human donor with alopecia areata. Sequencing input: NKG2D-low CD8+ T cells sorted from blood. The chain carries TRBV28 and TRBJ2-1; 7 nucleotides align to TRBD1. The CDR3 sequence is CASMQRQGTQFF. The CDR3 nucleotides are TGTGCCAGCATGCAAAGACAGGGCACGCAGTTCTTC.